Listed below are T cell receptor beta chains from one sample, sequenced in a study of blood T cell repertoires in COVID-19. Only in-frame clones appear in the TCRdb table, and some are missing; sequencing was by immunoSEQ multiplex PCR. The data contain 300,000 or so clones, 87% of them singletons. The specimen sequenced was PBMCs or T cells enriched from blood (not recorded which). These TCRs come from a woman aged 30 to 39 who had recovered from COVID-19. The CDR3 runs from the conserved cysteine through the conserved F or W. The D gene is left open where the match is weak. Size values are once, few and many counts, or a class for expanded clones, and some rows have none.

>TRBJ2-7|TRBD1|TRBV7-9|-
TGTGCCAGCAGCTTAGCCCCCCCGGGGACAGGAAAGTCCTACGAGCAGTACTTC
CASSLAPPGTGKSYEQYF
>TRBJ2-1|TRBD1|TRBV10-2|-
TGCGCCAGCAGAGACCTCGGACAGGGGGGTAATGAGCAGTTCTTC
CASRDLGQGGNEQFF
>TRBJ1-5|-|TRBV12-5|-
TGTGCTAAGGCCCTGGGGCGAGAGCCCCAGCATTTT
CAKALGREPQHF
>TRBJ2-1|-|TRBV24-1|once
TGTGCCACCAGTGCAGGGGACTCCTACAATGAGCAGTTCTTC
CATSAGDSYNEQFF
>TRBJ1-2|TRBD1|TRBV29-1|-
TGCAGCGTTGATACAACGTGGGACAGGGGGAACTATGGCTACACCTTC
CSVDTTWDRGNYGYTF
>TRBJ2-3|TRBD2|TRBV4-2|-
TGTGCCAGCAGCCAATCCGCGGGGGGTGGTACGCAGTATTTT
CASSQSAGGGTQYF
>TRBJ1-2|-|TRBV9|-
TGTGCCAGCAGCCCCCCAGGTGAAGGCTATGGCTACACCTTC
CASSPPGEGYGYTF
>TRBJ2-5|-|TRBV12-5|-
TGTGCTAGTGGGTCCCGGCAGACTAGAGAAGAGACCCAGTACTTC
CASGSRQTREETQYF
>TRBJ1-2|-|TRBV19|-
TGTGCCAGTAGTATGGATAGTGTGGAGACGATTAACTATGGCTACACCTTC
CASSMDSVETINYGYTF
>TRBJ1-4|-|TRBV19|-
TGTGCCACACGAGAGGCAACTAATGAAAAACTGTTTTTT
CATREATNEKLFF
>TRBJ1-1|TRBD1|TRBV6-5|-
TGTGCCAGCAGGACAGGGCTAACCGTCACTGAAGCTTTCTTT
CASRTGLTVTEAFF